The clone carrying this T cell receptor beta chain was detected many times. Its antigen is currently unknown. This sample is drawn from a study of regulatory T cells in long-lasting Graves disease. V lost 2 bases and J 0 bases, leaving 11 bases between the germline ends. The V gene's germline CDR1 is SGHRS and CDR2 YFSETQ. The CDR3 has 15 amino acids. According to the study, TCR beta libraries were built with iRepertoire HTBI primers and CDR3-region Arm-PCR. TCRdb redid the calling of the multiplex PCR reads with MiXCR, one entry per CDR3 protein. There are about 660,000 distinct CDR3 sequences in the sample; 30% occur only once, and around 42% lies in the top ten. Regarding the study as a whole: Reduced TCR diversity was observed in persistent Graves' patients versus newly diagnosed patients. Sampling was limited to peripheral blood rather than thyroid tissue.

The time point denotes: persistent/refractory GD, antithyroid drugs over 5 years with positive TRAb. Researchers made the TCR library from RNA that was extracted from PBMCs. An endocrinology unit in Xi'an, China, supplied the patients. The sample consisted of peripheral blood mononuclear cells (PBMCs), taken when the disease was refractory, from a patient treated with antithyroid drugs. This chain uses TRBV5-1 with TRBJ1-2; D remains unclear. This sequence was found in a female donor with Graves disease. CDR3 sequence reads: CASSFRAEANYGYTF. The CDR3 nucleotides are TGCGCCAGCAGCTTCCGGGCAGAAGCTAACTATGGCTACACCTTC.